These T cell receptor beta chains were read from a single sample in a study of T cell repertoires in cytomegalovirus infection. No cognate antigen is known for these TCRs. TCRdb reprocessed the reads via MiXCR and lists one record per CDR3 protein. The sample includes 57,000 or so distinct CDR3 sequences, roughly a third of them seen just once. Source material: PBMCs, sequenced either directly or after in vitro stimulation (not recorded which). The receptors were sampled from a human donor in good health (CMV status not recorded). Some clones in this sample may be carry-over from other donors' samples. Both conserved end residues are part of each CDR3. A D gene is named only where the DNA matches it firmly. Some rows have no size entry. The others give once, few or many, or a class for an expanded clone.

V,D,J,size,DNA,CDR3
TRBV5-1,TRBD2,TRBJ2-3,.,TGCGCCAGCAGCTTGGTACTAGCGGGGGATTTGACAGATACGCAGTATTTT,CASSLVLAGDLTDTQYF
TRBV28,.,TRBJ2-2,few,TGTGCCAGCAGTTTATCAAGTCGAGCGAACACCGGGGAGCTGTTTTTT,CASSLSSRANTGELFF
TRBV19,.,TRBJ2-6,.,TGTGCCAGTAGTATTCATGGGGCCAACGTCCTGACTTTC,CASSIHGANVLTF
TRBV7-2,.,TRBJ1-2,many,TGTGCCAGCAGCCCGGTACCGGACGCGAAATATGGCTACACCTTC,CASSPVPDAKYGYTF
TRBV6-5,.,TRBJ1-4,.,TGTGCCACCGCGATTAATGGGGGTGAAAAACTGTTTTTT,CATAINGGEKLFF
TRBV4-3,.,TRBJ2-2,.,TGCGCCAGCAGCTTGGGACCCGACGAGGACACCGGGGAGCTGTTTTTT,CASSLGPDEDTGELFF
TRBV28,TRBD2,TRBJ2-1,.,TGTGCCAGCAGCTTTCGGGGGGGCTCCTACAATGAGCAGTTCTTC,CASSFRGGSYNEQFF
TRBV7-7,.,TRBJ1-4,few,TGTGCCAGCAGCCCACTGGTCGGCAGGGATTGGACTAATGAAAAACTGTTTTTT,CASSPLVGRDWTNEKLFF
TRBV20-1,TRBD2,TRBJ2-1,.,TGCAGTGCTAGTTTGGGAGGGCCTTTGCAGTTCTTC,CSASLGGPLQFF
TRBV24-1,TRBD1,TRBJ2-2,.,TGTGCCACCAGATCCGGGACAGCGAACACCGGGGAGCTGTTTTTT,CATRSGTANTGELFF
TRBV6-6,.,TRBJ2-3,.,TGTGCCAGCAGTTACAGGAGGGTTAGCACAGATACGCAGTATTTT,CASSYRRVSTDTQYF
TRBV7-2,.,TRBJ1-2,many,TGTGCCAGCAGCTCCGGCGTTACAGGGAGCTATCGAGGCTACACCTTC,CASSSGVTGSYRGYTF
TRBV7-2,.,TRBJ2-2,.,TGTGCCAGCAGCTTCTCCGGGACTGATGGCACCGGGGAGCTGTTTTTT,CASSFSGTDGTGELFF
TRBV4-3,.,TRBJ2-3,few,TGCGCCAGCAGCCAAGATACCCAAACGGCGGGATACCCCACAGATACGCAGTATTTT,CASSQDTQTAGYPTDTQYF
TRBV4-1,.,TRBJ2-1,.,TGTGCCAGCAGCCAAGTCCTCGGCAGGGCGAATGAGCAGTTCTTC,CASSQVLGRANEQFF
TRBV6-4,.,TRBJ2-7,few,TGTGCCAGCACGTCGCGGGGTCGCGCCTACGAGCAGTACTTC,CASTSRGRAYEQYF